This TCR beta chain was identified during a study of OX40 agonist ivuxolimab in advanced cancers. As concerns this clone: What it binds is not known.

Libraries were prepared by immunoSEQ multiplex PCR; TCRdb keeps only in-frame clonotypes and omits some of them. The top ten clones hold about 1.6% of a sample with some 99,000 clones, about 86% of them seen once. Study-wide points: With doses of 0.1 to 3.0 mg/kg, CD4+ and CD8+ blood T cells had undergone clonal expansion by week 6.

Germline CDR1 reads MNHNS; CDR2 reads SASEGT. The CDR3 runs 15 residues. V lost 4 bases to trimming and J lost 3 bases, with 12 bases between them. The sequencing used CD4+ or CD8+ T cells sorted from blood, collected in a trial of the OX40 agonist ivuxolimab. The receptor's source is an adult with an advanced solid tumor such as melanoma, head and neck, liver or kidney cancer. The rearrangement links TRBV6-1 to TRBJ1-4; D call uncertain. CDR3: CASSVEDGSNEKLFF. Written as DNA, the CDR3 is TGTGCCAGCAGTGTTGAGGACGGATCTAATGAAAAACTGTTTTTT.